This T cell receptor (beta chain) was retrieved from a study of cytomegalovirus exposure and HLA in healthy donors. Findings of the study overall: Later on, a genetic analysis was performed. It linked a missense variant in DCLRE1C with V- and J-gene trimming of TCR beta. Owing to their indistinguishability, certain V segments, notably TRBV6-2 and TRBV6-3, were excluded. A later analysis associated 15,000 or so TCR beta sequences with HLA alleles at a 0.05 false discovery rate.

CDR3 size: 17 residues. Germline lookup yields CDR1 MGHRA and CDR2 YSYEKL. Germline trimming cut 0 bases from V and 0 bases from J; bases unmatched to any gene: 7. The PCR had 60 Vbeta and 13 Jbeta primers. The assay was immunoSEQ multiplex PCR, and TCRdb's table has in-frame clones only and misses some. The sample lists more than 150,000 clones, over 70% occurring once. This clone was seen more than once but under ten times. The antigen is not known. The sequenced material came from PBMCs. J is TRBJ2-5 and V is TRBV4-1, with 7 bases matching TRBD2. The sequence was collected from a man younger than 35 in good health and CMV-seronegative. This chain's CDR3 is CASSQDKPSGDQETQYF. The CDR3 nucleotides are TGCGCCAGCAGCCAAGATAAGCCTAGCGGAGACCAAGAGACCCAGTACTTC.